The 18 T cell receptor beta chains given below trace back to one sample, sequenced in a study of Ad26.COV2.S vaccination and SARS-CoV-2 variants. Using immunoSEQ multiplex PCR, the repertoire was profiled, and TCRdb retains in-frame clones only, with some absent. The data hold just over 350,000 clones, with about 88% observed a single time. Treatment given: some 19 received Ad26.COV2.S at low or high dose, single or two shots; several received placebo; per-sample allocation not given. It was on day 63 after the first vaccine or placebo injection that samples were taken. Sample: peripheral blood, taken in a trial of Ad26.COV2.S vaccine versus placebo. These TCRs come from a person aged 18-60 years who received the Ad26.COV2.S COVID-19 vaccine or a placebo.

The V call is TRBV23-1, the J call TRBJ1-2; TRBD1 might be the D (6 bases). TRBV23-1 is flagged as an ORF with uncertain function. The CDR3 is 15 amino acids. V was pared by 3 bases and J by 4 bases, with 15 bases between. For the CDR3, the DNA is TGCGCCAGCAGTCATCCGGGACAAGGATTCTATGGCTACACCTTC. It specifies CASSHPGQGFYGYTF.

This clone has just one count. This chain joins TRBV7-9 and TRBJ1-2, with 8 nucleotides matching TRBD1. The germline gives CDR1 SEHNR, CDR2 FQNEAQ (reference sequence). The CDR3 has 13 amino acids. J gave up 7 bases and V 5 bases, and 6 bases lay outside the gene matches. CDR3 amino acids: CASSPPGGSGYTF. The CDR3 DNA follows: TGTGCCAGCAGCCCCCCAGGGGGCTCTGGCTACACCTTC.

The chain is built from TRBV25-1 and TRBJ1-4; possibly TRBD1 for D (5 bases). Germline V CDR1 and CDR2: MGHDK, SYGVNS. The CDR3 spans 15 residues. The V end was cut by 6 bases, the J end by 2 bases, with 13 bases between. The CDR3 region is CASSRRDPTNEKLFF. The CDR3 coding sequence is TGTGCCAGCAGCCGCAGGGATCCCACTAATGAAAAACTGTTTTTT.

Only one count was recorded for this clone. The chain carries TRBV7-9 and TRBJ2-1; 10 nucleotides line up with TRBD2. Unmatched junction bases numbered 7, after V lost 1 base and J lost 1 base. The CDR3 runs 18 residues. Germline loops: CDR1 SEHNR, CDR2 FQNEAQ (reference sequence). The CDR3 sequence: CASSLGRLAGGSYNEQFF. CDR3 bases: TGTGCCAGCAGCTTAGGGAGGTTAGCGGGGGGATCCTACAATGAGCAGTTCTTC.

V is TRBV6-2 or TRBV6-3 and J is TRBJ1-5; TRBD1 matches at 7 bases. Losses at the gene ends were 6 bases for V and 1 base for J; bases not matched to a gene: 12. CDR1 MNHEY and CDR2 SVGEGT come from the germline V gene. The CDR3 is 17 amino acids. Here the CDR3 DNA reads TGTGCCAGCAGCCGCGGGACAGAAATCTTGAGCAATCAGCCCCAGCATTTT. It translates to CASSRGTEILSNQPQHF.

This sequence joins TRBV6-2 or TRBV6-3 and TRBJ2-3, with D tentatively TRBD1 (8 bases). Per germline, CDR1 MNHEY and CDR2 SVGEGT. V lost 6 bases to trimming and J lost 5 bases, with 30 bases between them. This CDR3 is 19 amino acids long. In DNA, the CDR3 is TGTGCCAGCAGCCGGGACAGGCAGACGAGACTAGCATCAGGAGATACGCAGTATTTT. Translated, it gives CASSRDRQTRLASGDTQYF.

The chain uses TRBV6-1 and TRBJ2-7, with unresolved D. CDR3 length equals 12 residues. Germline V CDR1 and CDR2: MNHNS, SASEGT. V was shortened by 3 bases and J by 2 bases, with 5 bases between the two germline ends. CDR3 DNA: TGTGCCAGCAGTGACAGAGCCTACGAGCAGTACTTC. It encodes CASSDRAYEQYF.

V and J are TRBV7-6 and TRBJ1-4; TRBD1 agrees at 7 bases. From germline, CDR1 is SGHVS and CDR2 FNYEAQ. The CDR3 extends over 15 amino acids. V shed 5 bases and J 0 bases; nucleotides not matched to a gene: 3. CDR3 DNA: TGTGCCAGCAGCCTCGGGACAGCAACTAATGAAAAACTGTTTTTT. As protein: CASSLGTATNEKLFF.

The CDR3 DNA reads as TGCGCCAGCAGCCCCGGACTAGCGGGGTGGGATGAGCAGTTCTTC. Its protein is CASSPGLAGWDEQFF. The genes are TRBV4-3 and TRBJ2-1; 12 nucleotides agree with TRBD2. Trimming at V came to 4 bases and at J to 8 bases, leaving 6 bases not matched to a gene. The germline gives CDR1 LGHNA, CDR2 YSLEER. The CDR3 contains 15 residues.

This chain connects TRBV9 to TRBJ1-4, with D possibly matching TRBD1 (5 bases). The CDR3 is 17 amino acids. Trimming took 0 bases from V and 5 from J, leaving 17 bases between them. Germline V lookup: CDR1 SGDLS, CDR2 YYNGEE. The CDR3 DNA sequence: TGTGCCAGCAGCGTAGACCCCCTTGGGGGTGGGAATGAAAAACTGTTTTTT. Translated: CASSVDPLGGGNEKLFF.

This clone is medium-sized within its sample. The rearrangement uses TRBV5-6 and TRBJ1-6; a weak D match, TRBD1 (5 bases). Germline values: CDR1 SGHDT, CDR2 YYEEEE. CDR3 length: 14 amino acids. V lost 0 bases and J 7 bases, leaving 8 bases between the germline ends. Written as DNA, the CDR3 is TGTGCCAGCAGCTTGGGGGGCCAGAATTCACCCCTCCACTTT. As protein: CASSLGGQNSPLHF.

The CDR3: CASTISYNEQFF. The CDR3 DNA follows: TGTGCCAGCACCATCTCCTACAATGAGCAGTTCTTC. The chain links TRBV7-2 to TRBJ2-1; D unclear. This CDR3 comprises 12 residues. V was pared by 7 bases and J by 0 bases, with 4 bases between. The V gene's germline CDR1 is SGHTA and CDR2 FQGNSA.

The V call is TRBV28, the J call TRBJ1-2; a weak D match, TRBD1 (5 bases). Trimming took off 6 bases at V and 4 bases at J, with 21 bases between the two ends. Germline values: CDR1 MDHEN, CDR2 SYDVKM. The CDR3 sequence is 16 residues long. In DNA, the CDR3 is TGTGCCAGCAGCTCCGGGGCGCATGCTCTAGTCTATGGCTACACCTTC. This encodes CASSSGAHALVYGYTF.

The J gene is TRBJ2-3, the V gene TRBV5-1; TRBD2 might be the D (5 bases). Trimming removed 3 bases from V and 2 bases from J, with 10 bases in between. The CDR3 totals 14 residues. Germline CDR1 is SGHRS and CDR2 is YFSETQ. The CDR3 sequence is CASSSSRDTDTQYF. CDR3 DNA sequence: TGCGCCAGCAGCTCGTCCCGGGACACAGATACGCAGTATTTT.

This chain joins TRBV4-3 and TRBJ2-2, with D possibly being TRBD1 (6 bases). V lost 3 bases, J lost 0 bases, and 8 bases lay in between. The germline CDR1 and CDR2 sequences are LGHNA and YSLEER. The CDR3 totals 15 residues. The CDR3 reads CASSHQGPNTGELFF. Written as DNA, the CDR3 is TGCGCCAGCAGCCACCAGGGGCCGAACACCGGGGAGCTGTTTTTT.

The gene calls are TRBV28 and TRBJ1-1, with 9 nucleotides matching TRBD1. The CDR3 consists of 15 residues. J lost 5 bases, V lost 6 bases, and 10 bases had no gene match. Germline-derived CDR1 and CDR2 are MDHEN and SYDVKM. The CDR3 coding sequence is TGTGCCAGCAGGCGAACCGGGACAGGGAGGACTGAAGCTTTCTTT. This gives the protein CASRRTGTGRTEAFF.

Points on this clone: Within the sample, other DNA sequences also encode this same CDR3. The chain links TRBV3-1 (or the pseudogene TRBV3-2) to TRBJ2-7; D is perhaps TRBD2 (5 bases). CDR1 is LGHDT and CDR2 is YNNKEL in the germline V gene (reference sequence). The CDR3 loop spans 15 amino acids. Trimming stripped 3 bases from V and 3 bases from J, with 15 bases between. This CDR3 is CASSHRLAGNYEQYF. Here the CDR3 DNA reads TGTGCCAGCAGCCACCGGCTAGCTGGGAACTACGAGCAGTACTTC.

The chain employs TRBV7-2 and TRBJ2-3; the D gene is possibly TRBD1 (6 bases). Germline values: CDR1 SGHTA, CDR2 FQGNSA. The CDR3 contains 18 residues. The V gene lost 5 bases and the J gene lost 6 bases, with 27 bases spanning the gap. CDR3 nucleotide sequence: TGTGCCAGCAGCCAACTCTCTTACCACAGGGCCGAGGGGGATACGCAGTATTTT. Its translation is CASSQLSYHRAEGDTQYF.